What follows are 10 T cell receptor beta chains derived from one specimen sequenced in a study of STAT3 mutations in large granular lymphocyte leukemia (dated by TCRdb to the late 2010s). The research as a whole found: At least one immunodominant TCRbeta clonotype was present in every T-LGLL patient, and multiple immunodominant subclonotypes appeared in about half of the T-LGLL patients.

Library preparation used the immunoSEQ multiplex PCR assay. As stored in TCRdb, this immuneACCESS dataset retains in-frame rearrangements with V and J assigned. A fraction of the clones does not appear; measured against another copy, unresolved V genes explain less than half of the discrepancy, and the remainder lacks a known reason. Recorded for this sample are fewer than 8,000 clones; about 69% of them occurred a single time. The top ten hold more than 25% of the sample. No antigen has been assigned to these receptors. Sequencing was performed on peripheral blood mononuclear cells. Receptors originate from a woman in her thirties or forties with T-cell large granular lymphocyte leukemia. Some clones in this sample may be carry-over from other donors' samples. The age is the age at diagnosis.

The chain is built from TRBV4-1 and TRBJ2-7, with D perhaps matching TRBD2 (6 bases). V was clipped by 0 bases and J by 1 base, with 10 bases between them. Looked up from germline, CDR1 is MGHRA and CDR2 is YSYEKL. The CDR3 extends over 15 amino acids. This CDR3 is CASSQDSGESYEQYF. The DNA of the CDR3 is TGCGCCAGCAGCCAAGATTCGGGGGAATCCTACGAGCAGTACTTC.

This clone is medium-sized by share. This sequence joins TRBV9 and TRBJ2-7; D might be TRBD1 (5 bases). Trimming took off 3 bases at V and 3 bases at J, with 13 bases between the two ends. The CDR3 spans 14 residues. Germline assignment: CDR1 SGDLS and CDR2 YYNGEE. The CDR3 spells CASSGYGQGYEQYF. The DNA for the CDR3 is TGTGCCAGCAGCGGGTACGGGCAGGGCTACGAGCAGTACTTC.

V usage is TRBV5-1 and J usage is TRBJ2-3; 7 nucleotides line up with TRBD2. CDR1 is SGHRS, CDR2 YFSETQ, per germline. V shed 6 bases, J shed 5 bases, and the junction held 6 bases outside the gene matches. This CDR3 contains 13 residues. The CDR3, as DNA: TGCGCCAGCACCTGGGGGGGTGAAGATACGCAGTATTTT. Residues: CASTWGGEDTQYF. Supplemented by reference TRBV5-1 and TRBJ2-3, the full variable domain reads KAGVTQTPRYLIKTRGQQVTLSCSPISGHRSVSWYQQTPGQGLQFLFEYFSETQRNKGNFPGRFSGRQFSNSRSEMNVSTLELGDSALYLCASTWGGEDTQYFGPGTRLTVL.

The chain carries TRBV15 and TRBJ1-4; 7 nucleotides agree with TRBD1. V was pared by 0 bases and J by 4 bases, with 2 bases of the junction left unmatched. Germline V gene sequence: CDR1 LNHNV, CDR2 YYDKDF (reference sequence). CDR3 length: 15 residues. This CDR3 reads CATSRETGRNEKLFF. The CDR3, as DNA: TGTGCCACCAGCAGAGAGACAGGGCGTAATGAAAAACTGTTTTTT.

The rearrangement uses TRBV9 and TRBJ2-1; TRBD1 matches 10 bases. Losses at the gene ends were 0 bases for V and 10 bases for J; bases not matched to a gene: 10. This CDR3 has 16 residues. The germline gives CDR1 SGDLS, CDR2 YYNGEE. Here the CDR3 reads CASSVGTGGAGVEQFF. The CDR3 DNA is TGTGCCAGCAGCGTAGGGACAGGGGGGGCCGGTGTGGAGCAGTTCTTC.

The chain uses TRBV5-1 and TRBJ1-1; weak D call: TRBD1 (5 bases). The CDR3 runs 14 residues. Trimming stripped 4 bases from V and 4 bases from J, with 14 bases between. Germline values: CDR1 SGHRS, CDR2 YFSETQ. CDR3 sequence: CASSPRGASTEAFF. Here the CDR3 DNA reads TGCGCCAGCAGCCCTAGAGGGGCCAGCACTGAAGCTTTCTTT.

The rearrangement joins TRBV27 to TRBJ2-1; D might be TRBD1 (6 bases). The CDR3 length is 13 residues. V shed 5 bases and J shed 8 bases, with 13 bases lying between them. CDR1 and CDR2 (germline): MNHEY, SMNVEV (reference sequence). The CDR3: CASSRARTDEQFF. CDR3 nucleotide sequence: TGTGCCAGCAGTCGGGCCCGGACAGATGAGCAGTTCTTC.

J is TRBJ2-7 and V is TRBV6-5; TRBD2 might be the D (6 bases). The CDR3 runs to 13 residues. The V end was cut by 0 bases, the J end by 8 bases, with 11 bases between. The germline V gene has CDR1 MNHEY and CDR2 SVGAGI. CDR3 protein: CASSYSAGRQQYF. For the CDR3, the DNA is TGTGCCAGCAGTTACTCGGCAGGGAGGCAGCAGTACTTC.

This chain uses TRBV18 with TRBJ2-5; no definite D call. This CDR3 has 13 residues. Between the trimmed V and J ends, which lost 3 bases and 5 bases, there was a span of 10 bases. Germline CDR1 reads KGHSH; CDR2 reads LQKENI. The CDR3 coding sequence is TGTGCCAGCTCACCGGCAGGTAGCGAGACCCAGTACTTC. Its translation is CASSPAGSETQYF. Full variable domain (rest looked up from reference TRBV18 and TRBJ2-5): NAGVMQNPRHLVRRRGQEARLRCSPMKGHSHVYWYRQLPEEGLKFMVYLQKENIIDESGMPKERFSAEFPKEGPSILRIQQVVRGDSAAYFCASSPAGSETQYFGPGTRLLVL.

CDR3 coding DNA: TGTGCCAGCAAGAAGGGGATGGGTCACGAGCAGTACTTC. Its translation: CASKKGMGHEQYF. The rearrangement links TRBV6-5 to TRBJ2-7; maybe TRBD1 (5 bases). CDR3 length: 13 amino acids. Trimming cost V 7 bases and J 5 bases, with 15 bases left between them. The germline CDR1 and CDR2 sequences are MNHEY and SVGAGI.